This entry concerns a single T cell receptor beta chain. Germline CDR1 reads DFQATT; CDR2 reads SNEGSKA (reference sequence). The trim removed 3 bases at V and 13 bases at J, leaving 4 bases unmatched. The CDR3 length is 11 residues. Sequencing used immunoSEQ multiplex PCR; TCRdb keeps in-frame clones, though not all of them. The sample lists 17,000 or so clones; approximately 82% were seen once. The data were obtained in a study of somatic mutations in cytotoxic T cells in rheumatoid arthritis. V usage is TRBV20-1 and J usage is TRBJ2-1; 9 bases align to TRBD2. The receptor was isolated from an adult with rheumatoid arthritis. Sequencing used CD8+ T cells sorted from blood. The DNA for the CDR3 is TGCAGTGCTAGGGTGGGACTAGCCCAGTTCTTC. Amino acid sequence: CSARVGLAQFF.